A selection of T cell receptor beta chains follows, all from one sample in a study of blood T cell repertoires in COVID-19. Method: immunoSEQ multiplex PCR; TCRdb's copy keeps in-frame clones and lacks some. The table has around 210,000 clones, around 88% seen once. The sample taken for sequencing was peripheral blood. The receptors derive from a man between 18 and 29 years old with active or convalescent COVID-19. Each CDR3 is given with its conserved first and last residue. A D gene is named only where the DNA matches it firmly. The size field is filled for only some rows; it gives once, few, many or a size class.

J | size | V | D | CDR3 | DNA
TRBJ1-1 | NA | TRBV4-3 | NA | CASSREGNTEAFF | TGCGCCAGCAGTCGGGAGGGGAACACTGAAGCTTTCTTT
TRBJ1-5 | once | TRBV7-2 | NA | CASSLSGGSNQPQHF | TGTGCCAGCAGCCTAAGCGGGGGTAGCAATCAGCCCCAGCATTTT
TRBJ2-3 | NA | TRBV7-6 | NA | CASSLAVVPARLVSTQYF | TGTGCCAGCAGCTTAGCGGTGGTGCCAGCTCGCCTAGTCTCTACGCAGTATTTT
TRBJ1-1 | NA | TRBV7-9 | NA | CASSSGRGNTEAFF | TGTGCCAGCAGCTCAGGACGGGGGAACACTGAAGCTTTCTTT
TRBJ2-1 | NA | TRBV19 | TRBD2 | CASRLAGGYNEQFF | TGTGCCAGTAGGCTAGCGGGGGGATACAATGAGCAGTTCTTC
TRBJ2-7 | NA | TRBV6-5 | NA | CASSRGGLSYEQYF | TGTGCCAGCAGTAGGGGGGGTCTCTCCTACGAGCAGTACTTC
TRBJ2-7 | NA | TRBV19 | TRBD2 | CATSGTSGNYYEQYF | TGTGCCACCTCCGGGACTAGCGGAAATTACTACGAGCAGTACTTC
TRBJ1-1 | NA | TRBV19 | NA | CASSITGLGMNTEAFF | TGTGCCAGTAGTATCACAGGGTTGGGAATGAACACTGAAGCTTTCTTT
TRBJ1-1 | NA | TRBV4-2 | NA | CASSQDGGGNTEAFF | TGTGCCAGCAGCCAAGATGGTGGAGGGAACACTGAAGCTTTCTTT
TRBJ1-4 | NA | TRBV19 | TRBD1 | CASSASTGFIEKLFF | TGTGCCAGTAGTGCCTCGACAGGGTTTATTGAAAAACTGTTTTTT
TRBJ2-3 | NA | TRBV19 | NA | CASSGPGLKTSTDTQYF | TGTGCCAGTAGTGGTCCAGGACTAAAAACTAGCACAGATACGCAGTATTTT
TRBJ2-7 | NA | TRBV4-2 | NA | CASSQDTSDRYEQYF | TGTGCCAGCAGCCAAGATACCAGTGATCGTTACGAGCAGTACTTC
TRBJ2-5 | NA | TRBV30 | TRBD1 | CAWVKGRTGATQETQYF | TGTGCCTGGGTAAAAGGGCGGACAGGGGCCACTCAAGAGACCCAGTACTTC
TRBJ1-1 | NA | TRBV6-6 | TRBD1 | CASSYRGTGEAFF | TGTGCCAGCAGTTATCGGGGGACAGGGGAAGCTTTCTTT
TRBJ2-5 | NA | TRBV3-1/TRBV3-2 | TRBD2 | CASSSPLGLAGTFTTETQYF | TGTGCCAGCAGTTCACCTTTGGGACTAGCGGGAACTTTTACCACAGAGACCCAGTACTTC
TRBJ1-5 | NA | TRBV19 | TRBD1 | CASSQGQGYNQPQHF | TGTGCCAGTAGTCAAGGACAGGGATACAATCAGCCCCAGCATTTT
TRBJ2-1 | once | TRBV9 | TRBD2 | CASSVGSAGGPSEQFF | TGTGCCAGCAGCGTAGGGTCGGCGGGAGGGCCCAGTGAGCAGTTCTTC
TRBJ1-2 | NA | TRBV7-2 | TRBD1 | CASSPQGTGSGGYTF | TGTGCCAGCAGCCCGCAAGGGACAGGGAGTGGCGGCTACACCTTC
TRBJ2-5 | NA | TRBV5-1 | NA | CASSPGGQQETQYF | TGCGCCAGCAGCCCCGGGGGACAGCAAGAGACCCAGTACTTC
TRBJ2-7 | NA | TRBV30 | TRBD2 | CAWSVQRGAGVHYEQYF | TGTGCCTGGAGTGTACAAAGGGGTGCGGGAGTGCACTACGAGCAGTACTTC
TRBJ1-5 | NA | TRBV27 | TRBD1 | CASRTGQDSNQPQHF | TGTGCCAGCCGGACGGGACAGGATAGCAATCAGCCCCAGCATTTT
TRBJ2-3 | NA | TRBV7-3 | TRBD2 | CASSLNGPFSGTTDTQYF | TGTGCCAGCAGCTTAAACGGCCCATTCAGCGGGACCACAGATACGCAGTATTTT
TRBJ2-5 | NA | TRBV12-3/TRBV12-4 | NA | CASRHIREETQYF | TGTGCCAGCAGACATATTAGGGAGGAGACCCAGTACTTC
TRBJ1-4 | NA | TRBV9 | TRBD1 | CASSQLQGDTGKLFF | TGTGCCAGCAGCCAACTACAGGGGGATACGGGAAAACTGTTTTTT
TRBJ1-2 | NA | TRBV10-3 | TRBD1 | CAISESGQGYGYTF | TGTGCCATCAGTGAGTCGGGACAGGGCTATGGCTACACCTTC
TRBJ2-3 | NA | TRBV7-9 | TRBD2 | CASSPGTSGTSTDTQYF | TGTGCCAGCAGCCCGGGGACTAGCGGAACTAGCACAGATACGCAGTATTTT
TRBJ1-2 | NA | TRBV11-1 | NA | CASSLRGISYGYTF | TGTGCCAGCAGCTTACGGGGGATCAGCTATGGCTACACCTTC
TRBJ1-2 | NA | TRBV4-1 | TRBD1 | CASSQERQGWVGYTF | TGCGCCAGCAGCCAGGAAAGACAGGGTTGGGTTGGCTACACCTTC
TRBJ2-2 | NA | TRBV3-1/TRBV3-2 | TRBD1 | CASSQDRQGSDTGELFF | TGTGCCAGCAGCCAAGATCGACAGGGGTCCGACACCGGGGAGCTGTTTTTT
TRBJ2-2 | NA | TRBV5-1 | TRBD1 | CASSAGTGVSGELFF | TGCGCCAGCAGCGCCGGGACAGGGGTTTCCGGGGAGCTGTTTTTT
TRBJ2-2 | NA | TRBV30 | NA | CAWSGALVNTGELFF | TGTGCCTGGAGTGGGGCCTTAGTGAACACCGGGGAGCTGTTTTTT
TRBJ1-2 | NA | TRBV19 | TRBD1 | CASRGTDYGYTF | TGTGCCAGTAGGGGGACAGACTATGGCTACACCTTC
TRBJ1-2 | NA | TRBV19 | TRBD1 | CASGTGTYGYTF | TGTGCCAGTGGGACAGGGACCTATGGCTACACCTTC
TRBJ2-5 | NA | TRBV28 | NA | CASSERGWETQYF | TGTGCCAGCAGTGAAAGAGGCTGGGAGACCCAGTACTTC
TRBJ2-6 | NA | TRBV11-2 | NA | CASSAITGPGANVLTF | TGTGCCAGCAGCGCGATAACAGGGCCAGGGGCCAACGTCCTGACTTTC
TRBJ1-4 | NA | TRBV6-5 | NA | CASSYDESPEKLFF | TGTGCCAGCAGTTACGATGAGTCGCCGGAAAAACTGTTTTTT
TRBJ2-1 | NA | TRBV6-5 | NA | CASAEGRAHNEQFF | TGTGCCAGTGCGGAGGGCCGGGCTCACAATGAGCAGTTCTTC
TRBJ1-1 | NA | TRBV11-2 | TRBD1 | CASSLEGGEAFF | TGTGCCAGCAGCTTAGAAGGGGGCGAAGCTTTCTTT
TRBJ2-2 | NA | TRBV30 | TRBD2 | CAWRPGRAETGELFF | TGTGCCTGGAGACCCGGGAGGGCCGAGACCGGGGAGCTGTTTTTT
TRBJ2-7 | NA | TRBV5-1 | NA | CASSLDGYEQYF | TGCGCCAGCAGCTTGGACGGGTACGAGCAGTACTTC
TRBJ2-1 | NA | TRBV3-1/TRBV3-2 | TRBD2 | CASSQGTSGGSGGYEQFF | TGTGCCAGCAGCCAAGGCACTAGCGGGGGTTCCGGAGGCTATGAGCAGTTCTTC
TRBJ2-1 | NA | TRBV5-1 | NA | CASRQGGVYNEQFF | TGCGCCAGCAGACAGGGAGGGGTGTACAATGAGCAGTTCTTC
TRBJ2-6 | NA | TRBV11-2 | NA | CASSTTTGISGANVLTF | TGTGCCAGCAGCACGACCACAGGGATCTCTGGGGCCAACGTCCTGACTTTC
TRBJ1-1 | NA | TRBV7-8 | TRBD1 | CASSRGGQNMNTEAFF | TGTGCCAGCAGCCGGGGGGGACAGAATATGAACACTGAAGCTTTCTTT
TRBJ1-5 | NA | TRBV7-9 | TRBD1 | CASSWGQGGNQPQHF | TGTGCCAGCAGCTGGGGACAGGGGGGCAATCAGCCCCAGCATTTT